What follows describes a single T cell receptor beta chain. The sample comes from a study of T cell changes during pregnancy in multiple sclerosis. The assay was immunoSEQ multiplex PCR, and TCRdb's table has in-frame clones only and misses some. The table lists about 79,000 clones, 85% to 95% of them singletons, with around 0.5% in the top ten. Between the trimmed V and J ends, which lost 0 bases and 3 bases, there was a span of 9 bases. The length of the CDR3 is 15 residues. CDR1 and CDR2 from the germline V gene are LGHNA and YSLEER. The chain combines TRBV4-3 with TRBJ1-5; maybe TRBD1 (5 bases). Sequenced here: CD4+ T cells from peripheral blood mononuclear cells, sampled in the second trimester of pregnancy. This TCR derives from a female donor with multiple sclerosis, enrolled in a pregnancy study. This CDR3 reads CASSQDQGSNQPQHF. CDR3 nucleotides: TGCGCCAGCAGCCAAGATCAGGGTTCCAATCAGCCCCAGCATTTT.